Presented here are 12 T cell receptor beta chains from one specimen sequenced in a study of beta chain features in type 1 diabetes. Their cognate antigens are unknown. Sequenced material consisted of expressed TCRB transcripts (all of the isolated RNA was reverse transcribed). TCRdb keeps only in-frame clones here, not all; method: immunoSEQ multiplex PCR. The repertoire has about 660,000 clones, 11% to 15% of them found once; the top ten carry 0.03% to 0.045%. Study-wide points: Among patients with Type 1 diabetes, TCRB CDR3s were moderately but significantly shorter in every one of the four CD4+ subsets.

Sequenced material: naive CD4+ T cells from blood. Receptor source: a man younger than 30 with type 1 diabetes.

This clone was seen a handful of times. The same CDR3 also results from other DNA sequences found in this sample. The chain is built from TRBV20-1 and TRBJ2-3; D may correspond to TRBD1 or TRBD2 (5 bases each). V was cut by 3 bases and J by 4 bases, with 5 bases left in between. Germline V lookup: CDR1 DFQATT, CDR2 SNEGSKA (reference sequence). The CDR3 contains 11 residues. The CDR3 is CSARGPDTQYF. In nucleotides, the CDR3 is TGCAGTGCTAGGGGACCAGATACGCAGTATTTT.

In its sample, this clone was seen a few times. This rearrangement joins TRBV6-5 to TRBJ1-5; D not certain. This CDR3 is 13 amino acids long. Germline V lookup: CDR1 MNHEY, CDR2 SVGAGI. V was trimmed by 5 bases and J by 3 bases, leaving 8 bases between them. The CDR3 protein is CASSKRDNQPQHF. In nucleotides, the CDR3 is TGTGCCAGCAGTAAACGGGACAATCAGCCCCAGCATTTT.

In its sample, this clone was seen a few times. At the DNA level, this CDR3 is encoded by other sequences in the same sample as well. The DNA for the CDR3 is TGTGCCTGGAGTCTGAATAATCAGCCCCAGCATTTT. This sequence encodes CAWSLNNQPQHF. The chain employs TRBV30 and TRBJ1-5, with no clear D. Germline loops: CDR1 GTSNPN, CDR2 SVGIG (reference sequence). Trimming removed 2 bases from V and 4 bases from J, with 6 bases in between. The CDR3 spans 12 residues.

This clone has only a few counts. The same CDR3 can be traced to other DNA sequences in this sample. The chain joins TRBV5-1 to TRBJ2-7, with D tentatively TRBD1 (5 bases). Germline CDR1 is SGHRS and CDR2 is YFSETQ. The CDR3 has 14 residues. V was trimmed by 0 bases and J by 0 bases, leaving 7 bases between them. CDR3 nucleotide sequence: TGCGCCAGCAGCTTGGACAGGAGCTCCTACGAGCAGTACTTC. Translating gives CASSLDRSSYEQYF.

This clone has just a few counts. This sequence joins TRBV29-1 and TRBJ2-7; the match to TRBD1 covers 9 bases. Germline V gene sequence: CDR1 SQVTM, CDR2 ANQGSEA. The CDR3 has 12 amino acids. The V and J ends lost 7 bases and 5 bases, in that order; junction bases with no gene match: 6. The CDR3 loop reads CSGLTGGDEQYF. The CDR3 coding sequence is TGCAGCGGATTGACAGGGGGAGACGAGCAGTACTTC.

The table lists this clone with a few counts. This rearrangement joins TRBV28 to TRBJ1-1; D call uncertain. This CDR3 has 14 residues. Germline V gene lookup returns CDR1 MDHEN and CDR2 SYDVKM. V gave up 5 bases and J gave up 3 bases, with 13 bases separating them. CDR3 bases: TGTGCCAGCAGTCTCGCTTTCACCTACACTGAAGCTTTCTTT. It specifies CASSLAFTYTEAFF.

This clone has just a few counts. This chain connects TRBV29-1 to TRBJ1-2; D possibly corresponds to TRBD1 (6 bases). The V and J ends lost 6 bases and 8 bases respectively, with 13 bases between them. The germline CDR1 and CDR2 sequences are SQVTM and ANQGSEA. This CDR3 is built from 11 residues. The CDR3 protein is CSVDRRGGYTF. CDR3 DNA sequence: TGCAGCGTCGACAGGAGGGGAGGCTACACCTTC.

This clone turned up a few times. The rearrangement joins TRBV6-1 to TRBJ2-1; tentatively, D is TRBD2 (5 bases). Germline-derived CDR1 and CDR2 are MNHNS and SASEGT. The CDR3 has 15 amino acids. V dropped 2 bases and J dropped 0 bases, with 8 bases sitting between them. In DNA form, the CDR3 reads TGTGCCAGCAGTGAAAGGGAGAGCTCCTACAATGAGCAGTTCTTC. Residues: CASSERESSYNEQFF.

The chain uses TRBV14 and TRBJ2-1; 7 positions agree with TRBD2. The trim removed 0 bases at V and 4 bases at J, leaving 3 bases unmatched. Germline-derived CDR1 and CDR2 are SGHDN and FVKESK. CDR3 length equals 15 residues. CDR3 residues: CASSQEVGGYNEQFF. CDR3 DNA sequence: TGTGCCAGCAGCCAAGAGGTCGGGGGGTACAATGAGCAGTTCTTC. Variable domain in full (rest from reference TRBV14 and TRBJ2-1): EAGVTQFPSHSVIEKGQTVTLRCDPISGHDNLYWYRRVMGKEIKFLLHFVKESKQDESGMPNNRFLAERTGGTYSTLKVQPAELEDSGVYFCASSQEVGGYNEQFFGPGTRLTVL.

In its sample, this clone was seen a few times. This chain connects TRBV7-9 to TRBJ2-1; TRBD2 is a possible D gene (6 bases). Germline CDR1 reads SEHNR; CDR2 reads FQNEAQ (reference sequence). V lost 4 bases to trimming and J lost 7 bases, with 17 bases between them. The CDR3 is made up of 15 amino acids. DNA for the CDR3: TGTGCCAGCAGCTCCGGGGGTGCCGGGAGTAATGAGCAGTTCTTC. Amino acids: CASSSGGAGSNEQFF.

The CDR3, as DNA: TGTGCCAGCAGTTACCGACAGGGATTTCGGGAGACCCAGTACTTC. This codes for CASSYRQGFRETQYF. V gene TRBV6-5 combines with J gene TRBJ2-5, with TRBD1 matching 7 bases. Germline V CDR1 and CDR2: MNHEY, SVGAGI. This CDR3 spans 15 amino acids. The ends lost 2 bases at V and 5 bases at J; junction bases unmatched: 8.

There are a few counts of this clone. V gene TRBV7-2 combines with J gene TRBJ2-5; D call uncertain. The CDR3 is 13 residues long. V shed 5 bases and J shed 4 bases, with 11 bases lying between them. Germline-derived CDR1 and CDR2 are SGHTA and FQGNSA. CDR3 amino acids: CASSKRLRETQYF. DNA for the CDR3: TGTGCCAGCAGCAAGAGACTCCGAGAGACCCAGTACTTC. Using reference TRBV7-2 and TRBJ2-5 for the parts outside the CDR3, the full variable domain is GAGVSQSPSNKVTEKGKDVELRCDPISGHTALYWYRQSLGQGLEFLIYFQGNSAPDKSGLPSDRFSAERTGGSVSTLTIQRTQQEDSAVYLCASSKRLRETQYFGPGTRLLVL.